The rows below give T cell receptor beta chains drawn from one sample of a study of post-analysis software for immune sequencing data. In TCRdb, the PCR reads were re-called with MiXCR into one record per CDR3 protein. The sample yields hundreds of thousands of distinct CDR3 sequences, around 53% seen once. The source material was blood. The receptors originated from a girl aged 10 to 17 with multiple sclerosis. The CDR3 runs from the conserved cysteine through the conserved F or W. D genes are given only for firm matches. Size is stated for part of the rows, as once, few or many counts, or as a class when the clone is expanded.

cdr3_nt cdr3_aa v_call clone_size j_call d_call
TGCAGCGTCGAACTTCAGGGCTACGAGCAGTACTTC CSVELQGYEQYF TRBV29-1 few TRBJ2-7 NA
TGTGCCAGCACCCACGCCACCGGGGAGCTGTTTTTT CASTHATGELFF TRBV6-6 NA TRBJ2-2 NA
TGTGCCAGCAGCTTAGGCCCCAGGAGGGGTAATGAGCAGTTCTTC CASSLGPRRGNEQFF TRBV7-9 NA TRBJ2-1 NA
TGTGCCTGGAGGGGGCTGCCAGGTAGTGAGCAGTTCTTC CAWRGLPGSEQFF TRBV30 NA TRBJ2-1 NA
TGCGCCAGCAGCCAAGAGGGACAGCCTTACTCCTACGAGCAGTACTTC CASSQEGQPYSYEQYF TRBV4-1 NA TRBJ2-7 TRBD1
TGCAGCGTCCGGATCCAGTCCTACGAGCAGTACTTC CSVRIQSYEQYF TRBV29-1 NA TRBJ2-7 NA
TGTGCCAGCAGTGAGCAGGGCCCGGCAGATACGCAGTATTTT CASSEQGPADTQYF TRBV6-4 once TRBJ2-3 NA
TGTGCCAGCAGTTTAGCGTGGGTGAACACTGAAGCTTTCTTT CASSLAWVNTEAFF TRBV12-3/TRBV12-4 NA TRBJ1-1 NA
TGTGCCAGCAGCCCCCGGGAGGCCAGCGGCACAGATACGCAGTATTTT CASSPREASGTDTQYF TRBV4-2 few TRBJ2-3 TRBD2
TGTGCCAGCAGCTTGTGGGGGCGAGGAGAGCAGTACTTC CASSLWGRGEQYF TRBV7-2 NA TRBJ2-5 NA
TGTGCCAGCAGCTCCCGGGGAGCTTTCTTT CASSSRGAFF TRBV7-2 NA TRBJ1-1 NA
TGTGCCAGCAGTTCTTTTGGGGGGGCTTCCCAAGAGACCCAGTACTTC CASSSFGGASQETQYF TRBV12-3/TRBV12-4 NA TRBJ2-5 NA
TGTGCCAGCAGTTTTCCTCTAGTACTAGCCAAAAACATTCAGTACTTC CASSFPLVLAKNIQYF TRBV12-3/TRBV12-4 NA TRBJ2-4 NA
TGTGCCAGCAGGGTAGCGGGGTCCCACAATGAGCAGTTCTTC CASRVAGSHNEQFF TRBV12-3/TRBV12-4 NA TRBJ2-1 TRBD2
TGTGCCAGCAGTCCAGCGGGAGCCGGAGAGACCCAGTACTTC CASSPAGAGETQYF TRBV27 few TRBJ2-5 TRBD2
TGTGCCAGCAGTCCGTACAGAGCCCAAGAGACCCAGTACTTC CASSPYRAQETQYF TRBV12-3/TRBV12-4 NA TRBJ2-5 NA
TGTGCCACCAGCAGTAGACAGGGGAACACAGATACGCAGTATTTT CATSSRQGNTDTQYF TRBV15 once TRBJ2-3 TRBD1
TGCAGTGCTAGGATAGCGGGGGGTACCTACAATGAGCAGTTCTTC CSARIAGGTYNEQFF TRBV20-1 NA TRBJ2-1 TRBD2
TGTGCCAGCAGCTCGTCCGGGCGGGAGGGCCCTTACGGGGAGCTGTTTTTT CASSSSGREGPYGELFF TRBV11-1 NA TRBJ2-2 TRBD2
TGTGCCACCAGCAACATAACGTTTAGGGCAGATACACAGTATTTT CATSNITFRADTQYF TRBV15 NA TRBJ2-3 NA
TGCAGCGTTCAGACTAGCGGGACCCAAGAGACCCAGTACTTC CSVQTSGTQETQYF TRBV29-1 few TRBJ2-5 TRBD2
TGTGTCAGCAGCTTAGGGGGGAACGTAGCGGCCTCGGCGGATGAGCAGTACTTC CVSSLGGNVAASADEQYF TRBV7-6 NA TRBJ2-4 NA
TGTGCCATCAGTGTAAGTCGGGAGGGCCGAGACGAGCAGTACTTC CAISVSREGRDEQYF TRBV10-3 NA TRBJ2-7 TRBD2
TGTGCCAGCAGCAAAGGGGGCGGAGATGGCTACACCTTC CASSKGGGDGYTF TRBV7-2 NA TRBJ1-2 TRBD1
TGTGCCAGCTGTGAGACAGAGTCCTACGAGCAGTACTTC CASCETESYEQYF TRBV7-9 NA TRBJ2-7 NA
TGTGCCAGCAGTGACGACAGTAGCTCTGGGGCCAACGTCCTGACTTTC CASSDDSSSGANVLTF TRBV6-4 few TRBJ2-6 NA
TGTGCCACAGGGAGCTCCTACAATGAGCAGTTCTTC CATGSSYNEQFF TRBV6-6 NA TRBJ2-1 NA
TGTGCCAGCAGTGACACTAGCGGGGGGTCAGGTGATACGCAGTATTTT CASSDTSGGSGDTQYF TRBV6-4 NA TRBJ2-3 TRBD2
TGTGCCAGCAGCCAAGATGGGGGAATTTCGTACAATGAGCAGTTCTTC CASSQDGGISYNEQFF TRBV3-1 NA TRBJ2-1 NA
TGTGCCAGCAGCTTAGTAGCGGGGGGGGGTGCAGGTACGCAGTATTTT CASSLVAGGGAGTQYF TRBV7-2 once TRBJ2-3 TRBD2
TGCAGTGCTAGAGATGAGACACGTATTGGCTACACCTTC CSARDETRIGYTF TRBV20-1 NA TRBJ1-2 NA
TGCGCCAGCAGCCACACTCCCAGGACAGCCCAAGGGGAGCAGTACTTC CASSHTPRTAQGEQYF TRBV4-1 NA TRBJ2-5 NA
TGTGCCAGCAGTTTCGGAAAGGAGGGAGAGACCCAGTACTTC CASSFGKEGETQYF TRBV12-3/TRBV12-4 NA TRBJ2-5 NA
TGTGCCAGCAGCTTCGGACCGGCTTACGAGCAGTACTTC CASSFGPAYEQYF TRBV7-2 few TRBJ2-7 NA
TGTGCCAGCAGTGTCCTAGCGGGATCATACACAGATACGCAGTATTTT CASSVLAGSYTDTQYF TRBV2 NA TRBJ2-3 TRBD2
TGTGCTAGTGGTCTTATACTCCGGGACCACTACGAGCAGTACTTC CASGLILRDHYEQYF TRBV12-5 NA TRBJ2-7 NA
TGTGCCAGCAGCTTGATCAGGAGAGGAGAGACCCAGTACTTC CASSLIRRGETQYF TRBV7-8 NA TRBJ2-5 NA
TGTGCCAGCAGTTTAGTAGGGAGACAGGGCCACAATGAGCAGTTCTTC CASSLVGRQGHNEQFF TRBV28 NA TRBJ2-1 TRBD1
TGTGCCATGAGGCCGGGACAGGGGGCCGATCGGGGAAATGAGCAGTTCTTC CAMRPGQGADRGNEQFF TRBV10-3 few TRBJ2-1 TRBD1
TGCAGCGTTGAAGACACCTTGAACACTGAAGCTTTCTTT CSVEDTLNTEAFF TRBV29-1 NA TRBJ1-1 NA
TGTGCCAGCAGCTCCCGGCGAGCGGCGGGTTATGGTAGCATTCAGTACTTC CASSSRRAAGYGSIQYF TRBV11-2 once TRBJ2-4 NA
TGCAGCGTTGTGATCGGGACAGTCTCCTACGAGCAGTACTTC CSVVIGTVSYEQYF TRBV29-1 NA TRBJ2-7 TRBD1
TGTGCCAGCAGTTTACGGGACAACTATGGCTACACCTTC CASSLRDNYGYTF TRBV12-3/TRBV12-4 NA TRBJ1-2 NA
TGCGCCAGCAGCCAAGATGGACACTTGAACACTGAAGCTTTCTTT CASSQDGHLNTEAFF TRBV4-1 NA TRBJ1-1 NA
TGCAGCGTTGAATCGGGACCCTTGACCCGAGAGACCCAGTACTTC CSVESGPLTRETQYF TRBV29-1 few TRBJ2-5 NA
TGTGCCATCAGAAAGGGCGGCGGGAGTATCCAAGAGACCCAGTACTTC CAIRKGGGSIQETQYF TRBV10-3 few TRBJ2-5 TRBD2
TGCAGCGTTAAGGGACTGACTGGGGCCAACGTCCTGACTTTC CSVKGLTGANVLTF TRBV29-1 NA TRBJ2-6 NA
TGCGCCAGCAGCCAAGAGGGACTAGCGGGGGGCTGGGAGCAGTACTTC CASSQEGLAGGWEQYF TRBV4-1 few TRBJ2-5 TRBD2
TGTGCCAGCAGTTACCAGGGGAGAAGTGTCAATGAGCAGTTCTTC CASSYQGRSVNEQFF TRBV6-6 few TRBJ2-1 NA
TGCAGTGCCCCCGGGGTCTATTCCTACGAGCAGTACTTC CSAPGVYSYEQYF TRBV20-1 once TRBJ2-7 NA
TGCAGTGCTAGAGATACGGAGTTAAATCGGGACGGCTTAACCCACGAGCAGTACTTC CSARDTELNRDGLTHEQYF TRBV20-1 NA TRBJ2-7 NA
TGCGCCAGCAGCCAAGACATTAGCGGGAGCCGCGAGCAGTACTTC CASSQDISGSREQYF TRBV4-1 few TRBJ2-7 TRBD2
TGCGCCAGCAGCGTGGGGACTGTGGACACCGGGGAGCTGTTTTTT CASSVGTVDTGELFF TRBV5-1 NA TRBJ2-2 NA
TGTGCCACCACAAATACAGGCGCTTCCTCGGATACGCAGTATTTT CATTNTGASSDTQYF TRBV10-3 NA TRBJ2-3 NA